This T cell receptor beta chain is drawn from a study of cytomegalovirus exposure and HLA in healthy donors. V dropped 0 bases and J dropped 8 bases, with 10 bases sitting between them. The CDR3 is 13 amino acids. Germline V CDR1 and CDR2: SNHLY, FYNNEI. In regard to this clone: Antigen unknown.

Donors likely had unrecorded immune exposures despite being nominally healthy when sampled. Whole-study findings and limits: According to the study, roughly 160 TCR beta chains were cytomegalovirus-associated. In vitro, three CMV-associated chains proved specific for CMV antigens.

A multiplex PCR was run with 60 Vbeta primers and 13 Jbeta primers. Here immunoSEQ multiplex PCR was the method, and the copy in TCRdb shows in-frame clones only, minus some. The sample lists more than 80,000 clones, around 80% occurring once. Sequencing was performed on PBMCs. The receptor was isolated from a woman between 45 and 60 years old in good health and CMV-seropositive. The V and J genes are TRBV2 and TRBJ1-2, with D possibly being TRBD1 (5 bases). CDR3 sequence: CASSEAWGGGYTF. Written as DNA, the CDR3 is TGTGCCAGCAGTGAAGCCTGGGGGGGAGGCTACACCTTC.